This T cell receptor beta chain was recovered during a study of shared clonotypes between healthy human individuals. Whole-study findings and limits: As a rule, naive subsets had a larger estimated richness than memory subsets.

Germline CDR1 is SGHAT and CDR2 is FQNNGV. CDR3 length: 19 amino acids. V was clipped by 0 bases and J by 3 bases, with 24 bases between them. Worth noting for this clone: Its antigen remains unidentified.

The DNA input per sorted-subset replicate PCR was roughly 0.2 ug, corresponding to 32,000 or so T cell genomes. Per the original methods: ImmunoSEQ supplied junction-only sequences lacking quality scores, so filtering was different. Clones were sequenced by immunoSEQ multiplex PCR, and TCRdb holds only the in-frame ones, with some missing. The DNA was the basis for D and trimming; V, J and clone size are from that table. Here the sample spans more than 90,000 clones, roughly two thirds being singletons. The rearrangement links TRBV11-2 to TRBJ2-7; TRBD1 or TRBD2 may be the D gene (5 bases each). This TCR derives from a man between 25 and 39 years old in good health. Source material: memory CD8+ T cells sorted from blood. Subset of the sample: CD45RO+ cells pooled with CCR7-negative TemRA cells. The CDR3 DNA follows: TGTGCCAGCAGCTTAGAACACGGGACCGCTCTATATCCTTACTACGAGCAGTACTTC. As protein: CASSLEHGTALYPYYEQYF. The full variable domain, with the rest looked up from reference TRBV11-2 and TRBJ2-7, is EAGVAQSPRYKIIEKRQSVAFWCNPISGHATLYWYQQILGQGPKLLIQFQNNGVVDDSQLPKDRFSAERLKGVDSTLKIQPAKLEDSAVYLCASSLEHGTALYPYYEQYFGPGTRLTVT.